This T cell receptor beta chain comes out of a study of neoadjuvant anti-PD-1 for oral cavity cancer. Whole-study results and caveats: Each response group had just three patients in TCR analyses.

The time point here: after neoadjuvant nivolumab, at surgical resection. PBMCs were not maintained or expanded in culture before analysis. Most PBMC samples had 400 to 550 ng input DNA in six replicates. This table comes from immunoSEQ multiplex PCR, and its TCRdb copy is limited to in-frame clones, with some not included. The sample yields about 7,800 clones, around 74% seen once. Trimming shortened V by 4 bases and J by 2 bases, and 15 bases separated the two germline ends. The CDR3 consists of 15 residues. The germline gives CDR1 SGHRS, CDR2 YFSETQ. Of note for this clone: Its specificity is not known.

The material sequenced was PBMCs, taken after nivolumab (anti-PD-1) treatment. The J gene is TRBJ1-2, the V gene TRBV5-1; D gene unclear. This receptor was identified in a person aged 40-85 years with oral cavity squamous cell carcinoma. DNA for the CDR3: TGCGCCAGCAGCCCTGGAGTGATAATGAACTATGGCTACACCTTC. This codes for CASSPGVIMNYGYTF.